This TCR beta chain comes out of a study of early T cells in non-severe SARS-CoV-2 infection. Whole-study findings and limits: Clonotype matching in VDJdb favored anti-spike CD8 responses and did not capture private and CD4 specificities.

Each cDNA molecule carried a unique molecular identifier. TCRdb re-analysed the 5' RACE reads in MiXCR, keeping a single row per CDR3 protein. The table shows approximately 80,000 distinct CDR3 sequences, with around 12% occurring only once. This clonotype was detected only a few times. What it recognizes is unknown. This CDR3 spans 14 amino acids. With V trimmed by 2 bases and J by 4 bases, 3 bases remained unmatched. The V gene's germline CDR1 is DFQATT and CDR2 SNEGSKA (reference sequence). The TCR sequence derives from an adult who was a healthcare worker with PCR-confirmed SARS-CoV-2 infection or an uninfected control (not recorded which). The chain employs TRBV20-1 and TRBJ1-4, with TRBD1 identical over 8 bases. The sequencing sample was made of whole blood. In DNA, the CDR3 is TGCAGTGCTAGACAGGGGGCTCATAATGAAAAACTGTTTTTT. The encoded protein is CSARQGAHNEKLFF.